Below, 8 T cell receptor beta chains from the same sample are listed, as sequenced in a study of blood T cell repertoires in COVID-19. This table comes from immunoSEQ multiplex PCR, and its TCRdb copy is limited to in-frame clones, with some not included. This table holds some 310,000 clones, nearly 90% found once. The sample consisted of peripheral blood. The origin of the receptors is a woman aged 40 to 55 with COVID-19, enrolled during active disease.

The DNA for the CDR3 is TGTGCCAGCAGCCTACTAGCGGGAGTTGGGGAGCTGTTTTTT. Translating gives CASSLLAGVGELFF. The chain joins TRBV27 to TRBJ2-2, with 11 bases lining up with TRBD2. J lost 8 bases, V lost 6 bases, and 5 bases had no gene match. The V gene's germline CDR1 is MNHEY and CDR2 SMNVEV (reference sequence). The CDR3 is 14 residues long.

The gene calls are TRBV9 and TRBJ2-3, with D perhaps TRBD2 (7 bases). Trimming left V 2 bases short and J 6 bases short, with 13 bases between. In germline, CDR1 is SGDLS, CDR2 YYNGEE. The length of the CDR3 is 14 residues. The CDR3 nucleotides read TGTGCCAGCAGCGTGGGGGGGGCAGCGGATACGCAGTATTTT. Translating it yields CASSVGGAADTQYF.

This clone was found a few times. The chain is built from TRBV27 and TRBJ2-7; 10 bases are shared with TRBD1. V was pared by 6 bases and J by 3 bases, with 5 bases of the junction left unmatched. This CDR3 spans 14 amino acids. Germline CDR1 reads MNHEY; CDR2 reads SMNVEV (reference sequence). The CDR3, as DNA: TGTGCCAGCAGCCACGGACAGGGGGGCTACGAGCAGTACTTC. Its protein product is CASSHGQGGYEQYF.

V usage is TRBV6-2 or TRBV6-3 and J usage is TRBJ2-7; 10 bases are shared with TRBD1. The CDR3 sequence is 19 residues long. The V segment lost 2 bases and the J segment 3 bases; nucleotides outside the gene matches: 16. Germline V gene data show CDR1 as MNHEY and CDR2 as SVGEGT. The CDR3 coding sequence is TGTGCCAGCAGTTACCTAGGGATGCTCGGGACAGGGGAACTCTACGAGCAGTACTTC. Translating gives CASSYLGMLGTGELYEQYF.

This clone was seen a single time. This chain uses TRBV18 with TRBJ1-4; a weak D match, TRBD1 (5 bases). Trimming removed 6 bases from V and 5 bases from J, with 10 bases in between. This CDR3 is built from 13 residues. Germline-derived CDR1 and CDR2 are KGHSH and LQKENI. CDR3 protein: CASSGRENEKLFF. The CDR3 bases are TGTGCCAGCTCGGGGCGGGAGAATGAAAAACTGTTTTTT.

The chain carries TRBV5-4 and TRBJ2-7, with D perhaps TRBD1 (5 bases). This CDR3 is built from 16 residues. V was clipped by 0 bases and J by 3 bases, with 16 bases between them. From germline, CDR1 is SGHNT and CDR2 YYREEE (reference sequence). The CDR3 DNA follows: TGTGCCAGCAGCTTGGGGGGATACCAGGGTTTCTACGAGCAGTACTTC. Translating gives CASSLGGYQGFYEQYF. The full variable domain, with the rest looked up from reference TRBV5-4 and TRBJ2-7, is ETGVTQSPTHLIKTRGQQVTLRCSSQSGHNTVSWYQQALGQGPQFIFQYYREEENGRGNFPPRFSGLQFPNYSSELNVNALELDDSALYLCASSLGGYQGFYEQYFGPGTRLTVT.

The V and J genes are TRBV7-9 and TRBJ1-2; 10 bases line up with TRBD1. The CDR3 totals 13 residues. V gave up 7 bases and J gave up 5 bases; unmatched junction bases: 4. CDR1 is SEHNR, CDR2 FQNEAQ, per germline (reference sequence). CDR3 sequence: CASIRGQGYGYTF. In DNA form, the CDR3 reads TGTGCCAGCATCCGGGGACAGGGGTATGGCTACACCTTC.

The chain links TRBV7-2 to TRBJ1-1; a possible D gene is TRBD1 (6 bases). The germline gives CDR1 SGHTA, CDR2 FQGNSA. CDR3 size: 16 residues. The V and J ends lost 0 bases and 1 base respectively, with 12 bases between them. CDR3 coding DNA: TGTGCCAGCAGCTTAGCCTACAGGACAGCGAACACTGAAGCTTTCTTT. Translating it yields CASSLAYRTANTEAFF.